What follows are 25 T cell receptor beta chains derived from one specimen sequenced in a study of chemoradiotherapy in HPV16-positive cancers. The table came from immunoSEQ multiplex PCR; TCRdb's copy has only in-frame clones and leaves some out. The sample shows under 50,000 clones, 75% to 85% of them seen only once. The specimen was blood, collected from a patient who underwent chemoradiotherapy. Receptor source: a human donor with HPV-associated anogenital cancer.

The rearrangement uses TRBV11-1 and TRBJ2-4; 7 bases match TRBD1. Germline assignment: CDR1 SGHAT and CDR2 FQDESV (reference sequence). The CDR3 is made up of 16 amino acids. V shed 6 bases and J 4 bases; nucleotides not matched to a gene: 12. The CDR3 nucleotides are TGTGCCAGCAGGGCTTCGGACGGGACAGATAAAAACATTCAGTACTTC. Its protein product is CASRASDGTDKNIQYF.

V and J are TRBV4-2 and TRBJ1-6, with 7 nucleotides matching TRBD1. Trimming took 3 bases from V and 0 from J; bases not matched to a gene: 8. The CDR3 is 18 residues long. Germline-derived CDR1 and CDR2 are LGHNA and YNFKEQ. CDR3 protein: CASSQSGQESSYNSPLHF. The CDR3 DNA reads TGTGCCAGCAGCCAGTCAGGACAGGAAAGCTCCTATAATTCACCCCTCCACTTT.

The chain recombines TRBV14 with TRBJ1-1, with no clear D. Per the germline V gene, CDR1 is SGHDN and CDR2 is FVKESK. This CDR3 has 15 amino acids. With 1 base removed from V and 8 bases from J, the gap between germline ends came to 17 bases. CDR3 region: CASSQVPAEALEAFF. CDR3 sequence (DNA): TGTGCCAGCAGCCAAGTCCCGGCGGAAGCGCTCGAAGCTTTCTTT.

The chain couples TRBV2 to TRBJ2-1, with 10 bases identical to TRBD1. V trimming: 6 bases; J trimming: 8 bases; junction bases outside the gene matches: 7. Germline-derived CDR1 and CDR2 are SNHLY and FYNNEI. The CDR3 has 14 amino acids. The CDR3 nucleotides are TGTGCCAGCAGCAACATCGGGACAGGGGATGAGCAGTTCTTC. Protein sequence: CASSNIGTGDEQFF.

This chain uses TRBV4-2 with TRBJ1-6; D is undetermined. Per germline, CDR1 LGHNA and CDR2 YNFKEQ. Between the trimmed V and J ends, which lost 0 bases and 8 bases, there was a span of 8 bases. The CDR3 sequence is 14 residues long. CDR3 DNA: TGTGCCAGCAGCCAAGATATACGGGATTCACCCCTCCACTTT. Translated: CASSQDIRDSPLHF.

This chain uses TRBV4-1 with TRBJ2-7, with unresolved D. The CDR3 is 20 amino acids. Germline values: CDR1 MGHRA, CDR2 YSYEKL. The V end lost 2 bases, the J end lost 4 bases, and 30 bases lay between the germline ends. The CDR3 is CASSQKIRESDATLGYEQYF. CDR3 coding DNA: TGCGCCAGCAGCCAAAAAATTAGGGAATCCGATGCTACCTTGGGGTACGAGCAGTACTTC.

The V gene is TRBV12-5, the J gene TRBJ2-5; D perhaps matches TRBD1 (6 bases). V lost 7 bases and J lost 4, with 10 bases in between. The germline gives CDR1 LGHNT, CDR2 FRNRAP. CDR3 length: 12 residues. CDR3 coding DNA: TGTGCTAGTGCTGTAGGGGGAGAGACCCAGTACTTC. Residues: CASAVGGETQYF.

This clone is judged medium-sized (0.01 to 0.1%). V usage is TRBV2 and J usage is TRBJ2-5, with 8 bases fitting TRBD2. The junction had 2 bases not matched to a gene; V was cut back by 3 bases and J by 2 bases. In germline, CDR1 is SNHLY, CDR2 FYNNEI. The CDR3 is 14 amino acids. DNA for the CDR3: TGTGCCAGCAGTGAGCGGGGGGCACAAGAGACCCAGTACTTC. Translation gives CASSERGAQETQYF.

The chain couples TRBV5-1 to TRBJ1-2; D call uncertain. CDR3 length equals 15 residues. CDR1 is SGHRS, CDR2 YFSETQ, per germline. Trimming pared 2 bases from V and 1 base from J, leaving 12 bases between. Here the CDR3 DNA reads TGCGCCAGCAGCTTCGGGTTAACGGATAACTATGGCTACACCTTC. It codes for CASSFGLTDNYGYTF.

V and J are TRBV6-6 and TRBJ2-7; 8 nucleotides match TRBD1. This CDR3 spans 12 amino acids. J gave up 5 bases and V 6 bases, and 3 bases lay outside the gene matches. Germline values: CDR1 MNHNY, CDR2 SVGAGI (reference sequence). The DNA for the CDR3 is TGTGCCAGCAGCAAGACAGGGGACGAGCAGTACTTC. Its protein is CASSKTGDEQYF.

The chain couples TRBV4-1 to TRBJ2-1; D is uncertain. Trimming shortened V by 0 bases and J by 1 base, and 7 bases separated the two germline ends. Germline CDR1 reads MGHRA; CDR2 reads YSYEKL. The CDR3 totals 15 residues. CDR3 amino acids: CASSQEEFSYNEQFF. CDR3 coding DNA: TGCGCCAGCAGCCAAGAGGAATTTTCCTACAATGAGCAGTTCTTC.

V usage is TRBV6-1 and J usage is TRBJ2-2, with D unclear. CDR3 length: 14 residues. Germline V gives CDR1 MNHNS, CDR2 SASEGT. Trimming removed 5 bases at V and 4 bases at J, with 11 bases between. This CDR3 reads CASSSQRRTGELFF. As DNA, the CDR3 is TGTGCCAGCAGTAGCCAGAGACGCACCGGGGAGCTGTTTTTT.

The chain links TRBV5-4 to TRBJ2-5; TRBD1 aligns across 10 bases. CDR1 and CDR2 (germline): SGHNT, YYREEE (reference sequence). This CDR3 region has 15 residues. V dropped 4 bases and J dropped 5; count of bases not matched to a gene: 8. The CDR3 is CASSPKTGGEETQYF. The CDR3 bases are TGTGCCAGCAGCCCCAAGACAGGGGGCGAGGAGACCCAGTACTTC.

This clone has a handful of counts. This rearrangement joins TRBV2 to TRBJ2-5; 10 nucleotides align to TRBD2. The CDR3 is made up of 15 amino acids. CDR1 and CDR2 from the germline V gene are SNHLY and FYNNEI. The V gene end was trimmed by 4 bases and the J gene end by 2 bases; junction bases not matched to a gene: 4. Written as DNA, the CDR3 is TGTGCCAGCAGTGTTTCTAGCGGGGGTCAAGAGACCCAGTACTTC. Translated, it gives CASSVSSGGQETQYF.

The V call is TRBV5-1, the J call TRBJ2-2, with D possibly TRBD1 on 5 matching bases. The germline CDR1 and CDR2 sequences are SGHRS and YFSETQ. The CDR3 contains 14 residues. The V gene lost 2 bases and the J gene lost 4 bases, with 9 bases spanning the gap. The CDR3 DNA reads TGCGCCAGCAGCTTTAGGGGTGTCACCGGGGAGCTGTTTTTT. Translation gives CASSFRGVTGELFF. Full variable domain (remainder filled in from reference TRBV5-1 and TRBJ2-2): KAGVTQTPRYLIKTRGQQVTLSCSPISGHRSVSWYQQTPGQGLQFLFEYFSETQRNKGNFPGRFSGRQFSNSRSEMNVSTLELGDSALYLCASSFRGVTGELFFGEGSRLTVL.

A few counts support this clone. This rearrangement joins TRBV19 to TRBJ1-4; the D gene is possibly TRBD1 (5 bases). This CDR3 region has 18 residues. The V end was cut by 7 bases, the J end by 0 bases, with 21 bases between. Germline V gene sequence: CDR1 LNHDA, CDR2 SQIVND (reference sequence). The CDR3 region is CASNQNRGIATTNEKLFF. The CDR3 DNA sequence: TGTGCCAGTAATCAAAATCGGGGCATTGCGACAACTAATGAAAAACTGTTTTTT.

This chain joins TRBV4-3 and TRBJ1-2, with D unresolved. The V gene lost 0 bases and the J gene lost 7 bases, with 12 bases spanning the gap. Per the germline V gene, CDR1 is LGHNA and CDR2 is YSLEER. The CDR3 spans 14 residues. The CDR3 spells CASSQDSGSAGYTF. The DNA of the CDR3 is TGCGCCAGCAGCCAAGATAGCGGGTCGGCTGGCTACACCTTC.

The rearrangement uses TRBV11-3 and TRBJ2-1; 14 positions match TRBD2. The CDR3 runs to 18 residues. Losses at the gene ends were 3 bases for V and 0 bases for J; bases not matched to a gene: 4. Germline values: CDR1 SGHNT, CDR2 YENEEA. The chain's CDR3 is CASSFRLAGGSSYNEQFF. The CDR3 DNA reads as TGTGCCAGCAGCTTTCGACTAGCGGGGGGGAGCTCCTACAATGAGCAGTTCTTC.

The chain joins TRBV11-3 to TRBJ2-7; TRBD2 agrees at 7 bases. Germline V lookup: CDR1 SGHNT, CDR2 YENEEA. Losses at the gene ends were 5 bases for V and 0 bases for J; bases not matched to a gene: 7. This CDR3 comprises 15 residues. This chain's CDR3 is CASSAGRASSYEQYF. As DNA, the CDR3 is TGTGCCAGCAGCGCGGGGAGGGCTAGCTCCTACGAGCAGTACTTC.

The V and J genes are TRBV6-4 and TRBJ2-2; 7 bases are a match to TRBD1. Germline CDR1 and CDR2: MRHNA and SNTAGT. There are 16 residues in the CDR3. J lost 3 bases, V lost 0 bases, and 4 bases had no gene match. The CDR3 protein is CASSDSGGADTGELFF. The CDR3 bases are TGTGCCAGCAGTGACTCAGGGGGCGCGGACACCGGGGAGCTGTTTTTT.

This clone was counted between two and nine times. This chain uses TRBV7-8 with TRBJ2-5; 7 bases are shared with TRBD1. The germline CDR1 and CDR2 sequences are SGHVS and FQNEAQ. The V segment lost 5 bases and the J segment 5 bases; nucleotides outside the gene matches: 5. The CDR3 is made up of 13 amino acids. In DNA form, the CDR3 reads TGTGCCAGCAGCAAGGGGGCAGGGGAGACCCAGTACTTC. Translation: CASSKGAGETQYF.

The J gene is TRBJ1-2, the V gene TRBV30; D remains unclear. Looked up from germline, CDR1 is GTSNPN and CDR2 is SVGIG (reference sequence). The length of the CDR3 is 12 residues. Trimming shortened V by 0 bases and J by 8 bases, and 10 bases separated the two germline ends. CDR3 region: CAWSVLSRGYTF. The CDR3 DNA reads as TGTGCCTGGAGTGTCCTTAGTCGCGGCTACACCTTC.

The rearrangement links TRBV18 to TRBJ1-5, with a possible D match to TRBD1 (5 bases). With 5 bases removed from V and 0 bases from J, the gap between germline ends came to 11 bases. The germline V gene has CDR1 KGHSH and CDR2 LQKENI. The CDR3 is made up of 15 amino acids. CDR3 protein: CASSRGLYSNQPQHF. The DNA of the CDR3 is TGTGCCAGCTCAAGGGGTCTTTATAGCAATCAGCCCCAGCATTTT.

J is TRBJ2-1 and V is TRBV11-2; 7 bases are shared with TRBD2. J lost 3 bases, V lost 5 bases, and 7 bases had no gene match. Germline-derived CDR1 and CDR2 are SGHAT and FQNNGV. The CDR3 length is 15 residues. The CDR3 loop is CASSPEWGGYNEQFF. The CDR3 bases are TGTGCCAGCAGCCCAGAATGGGGGGGCTACAATGAGCAGTTCTTC.

A single count supports this clone. The chain couples TRBV11-2 to TRBJ2-5, with D perhaps matching TRBD2 (6 bases). This CDR3 comprises 14 residues. V lost 5 bases, J lost 0 bases, and 10 bases lay in between. Germline-derived CDR1 and CDR2 are SGHAT and FQNNGV. The CDR3 loop reads CASSQGTYQETQYF. In nucleotides, the CDR3 is TGTGCCAGCAGCCAAGGGACTTACCAAGAGACCCAGTACTTC.